Below, 20 T cell receptor beta chains from the same sample are listed, as sequenced in a study of Ad26.COV2.S vaccination and SARS-CoV-2 variants. Measured with immunoSEQ multiplex PCR; TCRdb has only the in-frame clones, and not every one. The sample gives roughly 700,000 clones, about 89% of which show up once; approximately 1.5% is in the top ten. Regarding treatment: some 20 received Ad26.COV2.S at low or high dose, single or two shots; a few received placebo; per-sample allocation not given. Collection of the samples took place on day 63 after the first injection of vaccine or placebo. This material consisted of peripheral blood, taken in a trial of Ad26.COV2.S vaccine versus placebo. The receptors shown here come from a person aged 18 to 65 who received the Ad26.COV2.S COVID-19 vaccine or a placebo.

The chain couples TRBV7-2 to TRBJ2-1; D call uncertain. The germline CDR1 and CDR2 sequences are SGHTA and FQGNSA. Trimming left V 1 base short and J 15 bases short, with 16 bases between. The CDR3 has 13 residues. The CDR3 DNA is TGTGCCAGCAGCTTAGTCGCCGACCAGTTCGGGTTCTTC. Amino acid sequence: CASSLVADQFGFF.

The chain carries TRBV24-1 and TRBJ2-2; maybe TRBD1 (6 bases). The germline V gene has CDR1 KGHDR and CDR2 SFDVKD. The CDR3 has 14 residues. V lost 5 bases to trimming and J lost 1 base, with 7 bases between them. CDR3 DNA: TGTGCCACCAGTGCAGGGGTGAACACCGGGGAGCTGTTTTTT. The encoded protein is CATSAGVNTGELFF.

J is TRBJ1-1 and V is TRBV7-2; D is undetermined. The CDR3 is 14 residues long. V lost 3 bases and J lost 5, with 13 bases in between. Germline V gene data show CDR1 as SGHTA and CDR2 as FQGNSA. CDR3 amino acids: CASSLNSGSTEAFF. The DNA for the CDR3 is TGTGCCAGCAGCTTGAACAGTGGAAGTACTGAAGCTTTCTTT.

This chain joins TRBV7-9 and TRBJ1-2; TRBD1 matches 9 bases. V lost 4 bases to trimming and J lost 7 bases; unmatched junction nucleotides: 4. Germline loops: CDR1 SEHNR, CDR2 FQNEAQ (reference sequence). This CDR3 has 13 amino acids. The CDR3 nucleotides are TGTGCCAGCAGCTGGACAGGGGAAACTGGCTACACCTTC. It specifies CASSWTGETGYTF.

Points on this clone: This sample also contains other DNA sequences that code for the same CDR3. CDR3 amino acids: CASSLSGYNEQFF. Here the CDR3 DNA reads TGCGCCAGCAGCCTGTCAGGGTACAATGAGCAGTTCTTC. The rearrangement uses TRBV5-1 and TRBJ2-1, with a weak D call TRBD1 (5 bases). This CDR3 has 13 residues. Per the germline V gene, CDR1 is SGHRS and CDR2 is YFSETQ. Trimming removed 4 bases at V and 4 bases at J, with 9 bases between. The variable domain in full, with the rest retrieved from reference TRBV5-1 and TRBJ2-1, is KAGVTQTPRYLIKTRGQQVTLSCSPISGHRSVSWYQQTPGQGLQFLFEYFSETQRNKGNFPGRFSGRQFSNSRSEMNVSTLELGDSALYLCASSLSGYNEQFFGPGTRLTVL.

The chain is built from TRBV11-3 and TRBJ2-1, with 9 positions matching TRBD2. V gave up 1 base and J gave up 7 bases; unmatched junction bases: 5. Germline CDR1 and CDR2: SGHNT and YENEEA. The length of the CDR3 is 15 residues. DNA of the CDR3: TGTGCCAGCAGCTTAGGCGGGAGGGCCCGGAATGAGCAGTTCTTC. The encoded protein is CASSLGGRARNEQFF.

The chain employs TRBV6-5 and TRBJ2-7, with D maybe TRBD1 (6 bases). Per the germline V gene, CDR1 is MNHEY and CDR2 is SVGAGI. Trimming shortened V by 6 bases and J by 0 bases, and 12 bases separated the two germline ends. The CDR3 length is 14 residues. The CDR3 nucleotides read TGTGCCAGCAGACGGACAGAGACCTCCTACGAGCAGTACTTC. Its protein product is CASRRTETSYEQYF.

The genes are TRBV19 and TRBJ2-7, with TRBD2 matching 10 bases. The CDR3 runs to 17 residues. After removal of 2 bases from V and 2 bases from J, the junction contained 9 bases not matched to a gene. The germline gives CDR1 LNHDA, CDR2 SQIVND (reference sequence). The CDR3 DNA sequence: TGTGCCAGTAGTATACGGCTAGCGGGAGATGGACCCTACGAGCAGTACTTC. It is translated as CASSIRLAGDGPYEQYF.

This chain connects TRBV5-1 to TRBJ2-3, with D possibly being TRBD2 (6 bases). The CDR3 runs to 17 residues. V was shortened by 4 bases and J by 0 bases, with 18 bases between the two germline ends. CDR1 and CDR2 from the germline V gene are SGHRS and YFSETQ. CDR3 bases: TGCGCCAGCAGCGACACGAAGGGGACTCCTAGCACAGATACGCAGTATTTT. Translated, it gives CASSDTKGTPSTDTQYF. The variable domain in full, completed from reference TRBV5-1 and TRBJ2-3, reads KAGVTQTPRYLIKTRGQQVTLSCSPISGHRSVSWYQQTPGQGLQFLFEYFSETQRNKGNFPGRFSGRQFSNSRSEMNVSTLELGDSALYLCASSDTKGTPSTDTQYFGPGTRLTVL.

The gene calls are TRBV19 and TRBJ2-1; D not resolved. This CDR3 region has 12 residues. Trimming took 2 bases from V and 9 from J, leaving 8 bases between them. Looked up from germline, CDR1 is LNHDA and CDR2 is SQIVND (reference sequence). The CDR3 sequence is CASSIQVSEQFF. DNA of the CDR3: TGTGCCAGTAGTATACAGGTTAGTGAGCAGTTCTTC.

V usage is TRBV7-9 and J usage is TRBJ2-7, with 7 nucleotides matching TRBD1. The germline CDR1 and CDR2 sequences are SEHNR and FQNEAQ (reference sequence). CDR3 length equals 13 residues. V shed 1 base and J 6 bases; nucleotides not matched to a gene: 3. This CDR3 reads CASSLGQGGEQYF. The CDR3 DNA follows: TGTGCCAGCAGCTTAGGACAGGGCGGCGAGCAGTACTTC. Full variable domain (outside the CDR3, taken from reference TRBV7-9 and TRBJ2-7): DTGVSQNPRHKITKRGQNVTFRCDPISEHNRLYWYRQTLGQGPEFLTYFQNEAQLEKSRLLSDRFSAERPKGSFSTLEIQRTEQGDSAMYLCASSLGQGGEQYFGPGTRLTVT.

J is TRBJ2-1 and V is TRBV9; TRBD1 might be the D (6 bases). This CDR3 has 15 residues. The germline gives CDR1 SGDLS, CDR2 YYNGEE. Trimming removed 7 bases from V and 8 bases from J, with 22 bases in between. The CDR3 protein is CASPETPPRGYEQFF. CDR3 nucleotides: TGTGCCAGCCCCGAAACCCCCCCCAGGGGCTATGAGCAGTTCTTC.

This clone was detected a few times. The J gene is TRBJ2-5, the V gene TRBV21-1; the listed D gene, TRBD2, was not tested against the DNA. TRBV21-1 is designated a pseudogene. The CDR3 covers 17 residues. The CDR3 reads CASSKGVLAGGQETQYF. The CDR3 coding sequence is TGTGCCAGCAGCAAAGGGGTACTAGCGGGGGGGCAAGAGACCCAGTACTTC.

The chain uses TRBV5-6 and TRBJ1-5; 9 bases match TRBD1. J was trimmed by 7 bases and V by 2 bases; bases with no gene match: 1. Germline V gene data show CDR1 as SGHDT and CDR2 as YYEEEE. CDR3 length: 13 residues. CDR3 in DNA: TGTGCCAGCAGCTTCGGACAGGGGCAGCCCCAGCATTTT. It codes for CASSFGQGQPQHF.

The CDR3 bases are TGCAGTGCTCCCCATGAGCAGTTCTTC. Translated, it gives CSAPHEQFF. The V and J genes are TRBV20-1 and TRBJ2-1, with D uncertain. Trimming stripped 5 bases from V and 8 bases from J, with 4 bases between. In germline, CDR1 is DFQATT, CDR2 SNEGSKA (reference sequence). The CDR3 loop spans 9 amino acids.

The chain combines TRBV14 with TRBJ1-2; 11 bases fit TRBD1. Germline CDR1 and CDR2: SGHDN and FVKESK. V lost 3 bases and J lost 4; bases outside the gene matches: 4. The CDR3 extends over 15 amino acids. The CDR3: CASSHPGTGGYGYTF. The DNA of the CDR3 is TGTGCCAGCAGCCACCCCGGGACAGGGGGCTATGGCTACACCTTC. Combining the CDR3 with reference TRBV14 and TRBJ1-2 gives the whole variable domain EAGVTQFPSHSVIEKGQTVTLRCDPISGHDNLYWYRRVMGKEIKFLLHFVKESKQDESGMPNNRFLAERTGGTYSTLKVQPAELEDSGVYFCASSHPGTGGYGYTFGSGTRLTVV.

The genes are TRBV5-1 and TRBJ2-2; tentatively, D is TRBD1 (5 bases). Trimming took 0 bases from V and 3 from J, leaving 9 bases between them. The CDR3 loop spans 15 amino acids. Germline CDR1 and CDR2: SGHRS and YFSETQ. The chain's CDR3 is CASSLALGDTGELFF. The CDR3 DNA sequence: TGCGCCAGCAGCTTGGCCCTAGGGGACACCGGGGAGCTGTTTTTT.

The gene calls are TRBV4-3 and TRBJ1-1; 10 bases are shared with TRBD1. Germline V CDR1 and CDR2: LGHNA, YSLEER. The CDR3 contains 15 residues. The junction had 3 bases not matched to a gene; V was cut back by 0 bases and J by 5 bases. The CDR3 coding sequence is TGCGCCAGCAGCCAAGACCGACAGGGGGCTACTGAAGCTTTCTTT. Protein: CASSQDRQGATEAFF.

Only one count was recorded for this clone. CDR3 sequence: CASSDGGLGGYTF. The CDR3 nucleotides are TGTGCCAGCAGTGACGGGGGTCTAGGTGGCTACACCTTC. The V call is TRBV6-4, the J call TRBJ1-2; weak D call: TRBD1 (5 bases). The V gene lost 2 bases and the J gene lost 7 bases, with 11 bases spanning the gap. The germline V gene encodes CDR1 MRHNA and CDR2 SNTAGT. The CDR3 contains 13 residues.

The chain uses TRBV3-1 (or the pseudogene TRBV3-2) and TRBJ2-3; 9 positions match TRBD2. Germline V gene lookup returns CDR1 LGHDT and CDR2 YNNKEL (reference sequence). The CDR3 contains 15 residues. The junction had 6 bases not matched to a gene; V was cut back by 0 bases and J by 8 bases. CDR3 nucleotides: TGTGCCAGCAGCCAAGATGGGACTAGCTCCGGTACGCAGTATTTT. Translated, it gives CASSQDGTSSGTQYF.